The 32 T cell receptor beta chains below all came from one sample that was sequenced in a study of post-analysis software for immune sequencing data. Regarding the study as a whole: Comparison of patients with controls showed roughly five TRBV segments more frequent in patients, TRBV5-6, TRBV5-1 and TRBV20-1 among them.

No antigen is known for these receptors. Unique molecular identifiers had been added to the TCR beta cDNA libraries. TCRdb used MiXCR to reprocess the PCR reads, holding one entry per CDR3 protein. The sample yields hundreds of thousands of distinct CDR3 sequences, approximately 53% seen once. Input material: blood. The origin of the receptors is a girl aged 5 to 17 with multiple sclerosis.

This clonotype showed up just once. CDR3 region: CASRTGQLSTDTQYF. CDR3 nucleotide sequence: TGTGCCAGCAGAACGGGACAGCTCAGCACAGATACGCAGTATTTT. This chain joins TRBV6-6 and TRBJ2-3; 7 nucleotides align to TRBD1. V lost 6 bases, J lost 0 bases, and 6 bases stayed unmatched. The CDR3 is made up of 15 amino acids. Germline loops: CDR1 MNHNY, CDR2 SVGAGI (reference sequence).

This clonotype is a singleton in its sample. The chain's CDR3 is CASSQDRVKQYF. Written as DNA, the CDR3 is TGTGCCAGCAGCCAAGATCGGGTAAAGCAGTACTTC. The chain couples TRBV14 to TRBJ2-7, with unresolved D. This CDR3 has 12 residues. Germline CDR1 and CDR2: SGHDN and FVKESK. V was cut by 0 bases and J by 8 bases, with 8 bases left in between. The complete variable domain, with remaining parts taken from reference TRBV14 and TRBJ2-7, reads EAGVTQFPSHSVIEKGQTVTLRCDPISGHDNLYWYRRVMGKEIKFLLHFVKESKQDESGMPNNRFLAERTGGTYSTLKVQPAELEDSGVYFCASSQDRVKQYFGPGTRLTVT.

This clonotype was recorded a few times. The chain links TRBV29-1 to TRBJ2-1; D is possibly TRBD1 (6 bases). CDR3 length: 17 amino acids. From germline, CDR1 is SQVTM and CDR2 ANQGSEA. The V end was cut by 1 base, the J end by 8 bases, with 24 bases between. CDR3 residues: CSVEGVFLKQGIDEQFF. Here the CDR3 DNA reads TGCAGCGTTGAAGGGGTATTCCTAAAACAGGGAATTGATGAGCAGTTCTTC.

The CDR3 region is CSARVWGLTYNEQYF. CDR3 DNA sequence: TGCAGTGCTAGAGTGTGGGGTCTAACCTACAATGAGCAGTACTTC. The genes are TRBV20-1 and TRBJ2-1; unclear D gene. The J call may be faulty, since TRBJ2-7 better matches the DNA end. Germline CDR1 reads DFQATT; CDR2 reads SNEGSKA (reference sequence). The CDR3 contains 15 residues.

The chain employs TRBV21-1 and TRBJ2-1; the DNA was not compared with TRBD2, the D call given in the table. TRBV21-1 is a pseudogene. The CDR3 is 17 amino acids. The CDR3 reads CASRLISGRALYNEQFF. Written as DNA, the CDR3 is TGTGCCAGCAGACTTATTAGCGGGAGGGCCCTGTACAATGAGCAGTTCTTC.

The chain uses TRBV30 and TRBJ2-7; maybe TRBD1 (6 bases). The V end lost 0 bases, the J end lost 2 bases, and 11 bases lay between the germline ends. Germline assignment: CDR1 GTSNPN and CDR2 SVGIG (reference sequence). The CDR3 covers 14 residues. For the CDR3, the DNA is TGTGCCTGGAGTGTACTAGGACAGACCTACGAGCAGTACTTC. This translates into CAWSVLGQTYEQYF.

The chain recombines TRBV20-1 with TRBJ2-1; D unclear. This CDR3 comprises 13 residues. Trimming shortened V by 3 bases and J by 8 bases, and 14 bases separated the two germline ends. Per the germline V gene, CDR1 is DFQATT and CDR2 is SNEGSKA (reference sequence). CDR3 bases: TGCAGTGCTAGTTCAATTGCGAAGGATGAGCAGTTCTTC. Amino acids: CSASSIAKDEQFF.

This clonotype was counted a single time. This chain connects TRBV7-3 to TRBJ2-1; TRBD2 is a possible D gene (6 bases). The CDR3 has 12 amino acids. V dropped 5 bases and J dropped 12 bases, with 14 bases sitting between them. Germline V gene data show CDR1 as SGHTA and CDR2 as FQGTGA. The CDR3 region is CASSQAGYGQFF. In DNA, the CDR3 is TGTGCCAGCAGCCAGGCGGGGTATGGGCAGTTCTTC.

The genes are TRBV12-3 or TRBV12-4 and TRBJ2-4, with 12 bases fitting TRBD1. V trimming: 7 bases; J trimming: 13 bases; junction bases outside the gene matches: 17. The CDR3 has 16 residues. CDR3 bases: TGTGCCAGCACCCAGTTTAGGGGACAGGGGGCTAGCAAGCAGTACTTC. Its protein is CASTQFRGQGASKQYF.

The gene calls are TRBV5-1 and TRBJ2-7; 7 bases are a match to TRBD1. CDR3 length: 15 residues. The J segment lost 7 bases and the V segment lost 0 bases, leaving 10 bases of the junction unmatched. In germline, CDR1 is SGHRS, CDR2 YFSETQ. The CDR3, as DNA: TGCGCCAGCAGCTTGGGTGGGACAGTCCTATTGGAGCAGTACTTC. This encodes CASSLGGTVLLEQYF.

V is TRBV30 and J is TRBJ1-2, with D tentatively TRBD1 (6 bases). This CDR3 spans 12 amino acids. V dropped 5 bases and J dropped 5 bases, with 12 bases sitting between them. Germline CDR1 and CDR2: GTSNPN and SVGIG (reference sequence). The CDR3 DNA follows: TGTGCCTGGGCGACAGGTGGATATGGCTACACCTTC. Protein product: CAWATGGYGYTF.

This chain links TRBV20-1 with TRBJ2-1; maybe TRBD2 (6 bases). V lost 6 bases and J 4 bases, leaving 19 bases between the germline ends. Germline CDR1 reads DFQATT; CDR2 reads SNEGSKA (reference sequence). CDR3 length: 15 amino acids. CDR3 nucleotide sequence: TGCAGTGCGGGCCCCGGGGGTCGGGGTTACAATGAGCAGTTCTTC. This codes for CSAGPGGRGYNEQFF.

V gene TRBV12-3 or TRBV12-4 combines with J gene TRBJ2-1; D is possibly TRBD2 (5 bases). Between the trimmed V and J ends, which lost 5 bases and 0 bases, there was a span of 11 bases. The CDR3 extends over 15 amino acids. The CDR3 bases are TGTGCCAGCAGTCCACGACTAAGCTCCTACAATGAGCAGTTCTTC. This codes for CASSPRLSSYNEQFF.

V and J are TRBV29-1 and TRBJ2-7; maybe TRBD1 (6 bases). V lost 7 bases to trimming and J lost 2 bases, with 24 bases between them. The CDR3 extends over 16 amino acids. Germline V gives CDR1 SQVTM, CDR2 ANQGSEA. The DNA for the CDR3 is TGCAGCGCCTTAATGGCCGGGACACGGATTGCCTACGAGCAGTACTTC. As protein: CSALMAGTRIAYEQYF.

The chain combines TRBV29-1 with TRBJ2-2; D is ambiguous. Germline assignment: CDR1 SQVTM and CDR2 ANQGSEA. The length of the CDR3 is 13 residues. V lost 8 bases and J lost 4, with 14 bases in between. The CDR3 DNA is TGCAGCTCTGCCTCCATTCCCACCGGGGAGCTGTTTTTT. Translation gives CSSASIPTGELFF.

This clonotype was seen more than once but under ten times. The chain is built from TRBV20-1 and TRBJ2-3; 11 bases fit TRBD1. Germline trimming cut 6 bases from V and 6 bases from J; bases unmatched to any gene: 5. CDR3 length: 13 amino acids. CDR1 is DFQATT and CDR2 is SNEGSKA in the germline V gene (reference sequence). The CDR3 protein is CSAGTGGWDTQYF. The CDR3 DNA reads TGCAGTGCCGGGACAGGGGGTTGGGATACGCAGTATTTT.

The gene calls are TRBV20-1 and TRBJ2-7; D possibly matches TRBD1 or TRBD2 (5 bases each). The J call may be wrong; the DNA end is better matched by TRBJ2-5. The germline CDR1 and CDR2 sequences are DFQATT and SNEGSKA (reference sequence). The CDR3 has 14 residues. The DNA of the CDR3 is TGCAGTGCTAGGAGGGGATCCACCCCGGAGACCCAGTACTTC. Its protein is CSARRGSTPETQYF.

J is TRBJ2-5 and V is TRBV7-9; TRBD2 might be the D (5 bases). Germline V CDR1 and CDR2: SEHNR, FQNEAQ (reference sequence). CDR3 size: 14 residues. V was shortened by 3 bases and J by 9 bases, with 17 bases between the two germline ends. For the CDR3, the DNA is TGTGCCAGCAGCTTGGGCTTAGCGTCCCCCGCCCAGTACTTC. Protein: CASSLGLASPAQYF. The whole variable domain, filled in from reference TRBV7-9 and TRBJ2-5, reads DTGVSQNPRHKITKRGQNVTFRCDPISEHNRLYWYRQTLGQGPEFLTYFQNEAQLEKSRLLSDRFSAERPKGSFSTLEIQRTEQGDSAMYLCASSLGLASPAQYFGPGTRLLVL.

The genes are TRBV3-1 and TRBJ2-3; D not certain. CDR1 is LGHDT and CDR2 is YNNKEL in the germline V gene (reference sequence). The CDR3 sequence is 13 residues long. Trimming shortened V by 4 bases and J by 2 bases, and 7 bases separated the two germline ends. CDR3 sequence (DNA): TGTGCCAGCAGCCTATACGCCACAGATACGCAGTATTTT. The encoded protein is CASSLYATDTQYF.

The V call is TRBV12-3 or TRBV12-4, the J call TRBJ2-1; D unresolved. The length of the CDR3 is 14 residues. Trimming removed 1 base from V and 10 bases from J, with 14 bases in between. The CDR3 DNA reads TGTGCCAGCAGTTTAGGAGGAGCCCTGAACGAGCAGTTCTTC. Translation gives CASSLGGALNEQFF.

The CDR3 region is CAISEISQTQYF. The CDR3 DNA reads TGTGCCATCAGTGAGATAAGTCAAACGCAGTATTTT. The chain carries TRBV10-3 and TRBJ2-3, with D uncertain. Germline V gene data show CDR1 as ENHRY and CDR2 as SYGVKD. Between the trimmed V and J ends, which lost 2 bases and 9 bases, there was a span of 9 bases. This CDR3 is built from 12 residues.

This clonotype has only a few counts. The CDR3 DNA sequence: TGTGCCAGCGACACGACAGCCACTCTTGGCTACACCTTC. This translates into CASDTTATLGYTF. V and J are TRBV2 and TRBJ1-2; TRBD1 might be the D (5 bases). This CDR3 spans 13 amino acids. Germline V gene lookup returns CDR1 SNHLY and CDR2 FYNNEI. The V end was cut by 8 bases, the J end by 7 bases, with 17 bases between.

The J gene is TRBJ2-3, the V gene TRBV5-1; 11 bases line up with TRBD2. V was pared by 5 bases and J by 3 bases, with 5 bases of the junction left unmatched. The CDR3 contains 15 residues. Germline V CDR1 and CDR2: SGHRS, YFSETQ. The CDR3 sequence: CASRTGTSGTDTQYF. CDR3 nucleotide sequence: TGCGCCAGCAGGACCGGGACTAGCGGAACAGATACGCAGTATTTT.

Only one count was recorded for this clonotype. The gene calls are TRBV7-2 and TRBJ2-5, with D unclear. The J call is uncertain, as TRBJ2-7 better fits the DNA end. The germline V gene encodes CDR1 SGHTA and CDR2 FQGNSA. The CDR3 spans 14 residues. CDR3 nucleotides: TGTGCCAGCCGCACCCAGGTGGGCGCCTACGAGCAGTACTTC. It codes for CASRTQVGAYEQYF.

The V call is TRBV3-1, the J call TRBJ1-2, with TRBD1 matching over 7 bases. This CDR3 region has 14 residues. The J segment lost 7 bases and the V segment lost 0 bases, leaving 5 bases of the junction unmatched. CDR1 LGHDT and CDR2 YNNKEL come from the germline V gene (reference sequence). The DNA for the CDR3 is TGTGCCAGCAGCCAAGATGAAGGGGGCCGTGGCTACACCTTC. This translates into CASSQDEGGRGYTF.

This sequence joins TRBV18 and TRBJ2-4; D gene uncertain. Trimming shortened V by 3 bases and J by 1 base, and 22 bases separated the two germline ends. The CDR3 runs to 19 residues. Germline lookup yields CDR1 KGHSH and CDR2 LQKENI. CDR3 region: CASSPRTPESVQAKNIQYF. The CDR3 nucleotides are TGTGCCAGCTCACCGCGGACCCCGGAATCGGTTCAGGCCAAAAACATTCAGTACTTC.

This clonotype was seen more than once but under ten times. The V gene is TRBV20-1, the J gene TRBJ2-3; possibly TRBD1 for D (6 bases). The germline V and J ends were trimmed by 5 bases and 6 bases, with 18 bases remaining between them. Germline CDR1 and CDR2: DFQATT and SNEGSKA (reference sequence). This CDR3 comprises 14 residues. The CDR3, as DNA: TGCAGTGCTTTTACAGGGTGGGGGACCGATACGCAGTATTTT. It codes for CSAFTGWGTDTQYF.

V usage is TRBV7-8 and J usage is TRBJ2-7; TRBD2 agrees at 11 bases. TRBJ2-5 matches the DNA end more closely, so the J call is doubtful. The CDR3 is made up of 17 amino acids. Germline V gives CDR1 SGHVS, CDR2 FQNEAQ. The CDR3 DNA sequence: TGTGCCAGCAGCCCCCGGTTAGCGGGAGGGCCGATGGAGACCCAGTACTTC. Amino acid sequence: CASSPRLAGGPMETQYF.

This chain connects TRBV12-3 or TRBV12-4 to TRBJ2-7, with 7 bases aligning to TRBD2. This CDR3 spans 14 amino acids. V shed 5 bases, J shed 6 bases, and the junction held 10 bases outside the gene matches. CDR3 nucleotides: TGTGCCAGCAGTCCCAGTGCGGGAGTAGGCGAGCAGTACTTC. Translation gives CASSPSAGVGEQYF.

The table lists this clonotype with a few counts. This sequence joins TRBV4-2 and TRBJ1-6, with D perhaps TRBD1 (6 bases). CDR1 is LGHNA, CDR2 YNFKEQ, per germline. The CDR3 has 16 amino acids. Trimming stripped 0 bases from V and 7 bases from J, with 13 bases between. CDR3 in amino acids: CASSQDTGWANSPLHF. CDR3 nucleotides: TGTGCCAGCAGCCAAGATACAGGGTGGGCGAATTCACCCCTCCACTTT.

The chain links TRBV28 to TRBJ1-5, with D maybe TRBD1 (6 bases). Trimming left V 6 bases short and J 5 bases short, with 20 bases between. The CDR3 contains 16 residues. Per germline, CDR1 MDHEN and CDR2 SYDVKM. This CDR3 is CASRKAHREIHQPQHF. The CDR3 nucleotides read TGTGCCAGCAGAAAAGCTCACAGGGAGATCCATCAGCCCCAGCATTTT.

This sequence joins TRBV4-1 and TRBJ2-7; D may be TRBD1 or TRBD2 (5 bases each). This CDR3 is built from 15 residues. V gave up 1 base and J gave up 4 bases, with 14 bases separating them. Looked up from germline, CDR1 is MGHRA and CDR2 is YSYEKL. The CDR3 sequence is CASSQALRGGYEQYF. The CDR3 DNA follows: TGCGCCAGCAGCCAAGCCCTGAGGGGCGGGTACGAGCAGTACTTC.